The T cell receptor beta chain under discussion was sequenced for a study of CD8 T cells in ankylosing spondylitis. Broader study findings: Prior work had noted some motif variants in reactive arthritis blood and synovial fluid. There was a TCR beta motif, made of several highly homologous variants, that appeared characteristic of ankylosing spondylitis blood. Significant enrichment of disease-linked clones was reportedly seen in matched ankylosing spondylitis synovial fluid.

This clonotype was counted ten times or more. The antigen remains undetermined. TCRdb processed the 5' RACE reads anew with MiXCR; each CDR3 protein has one entry. Seen here are around 340,000 distinct CDR3 sequences, roughly 14% observed once, and the top ten hold 1.1%. The material sequenced was blood, either unsorted or a sorted T cell fraction (not recorded which). This sequence originates from a male donor with ankylosing spondylitis or in good health (not recorded which).

The CDR3 sequence is CASSYRVRDLFTDTQYF. CDR3 coding DNA: TGTGCCAGCAGTTACCGCGTGAGGGACCTCTTCACAGATACGCAGTATTTT. This sequence joins TRBV12-3 or TRBV12-4 and TRBJ2-3; D may correspond to TRBD1 or TRBD2 (5 bases each). The V end was cut by 4 bases, the J end by 2 bases, with 19 bases between. This CDR3 comprises 17 residues.